Listed below are T cell receptor beta chains from one sample, sequenced in a study of T-cell memory formation after mild COVID-19. Each CDR3 protein gets one entry after TCRdb re-called the 5' RACE reads with MiXCR. Of about 270,000 distinct CDR3 sequences detected, 15% appear once; the ten largest clones hold over 2%. Source material: PBMCs or a T cell subset sorted from them (not recorded which). The source is an adult woman who had mild COVID-19 (a few samples of this study predate the infection). Cell type and time point are not known. CDR3s include the opening cysteine and the closing phenylalanine or tryptophan. The D gene is left open where the match is weak. Size values are once, few and many counts, or a class for expanded clones, and some rows have none.

J gene | D gene | V gene | clone size | CDR3 protein | CDR3 DNA
TRBJ1-4 | . | TRBV11-2 | . | CASTTGSEEKLFF | TGTGCCAGTACGACCGGCAGTGAGGAAAAACTGTTTTTT
TRBJ1-3 | . | TRBV6-6 | few | CASSYPQRPSGNTIYF | TGTGCCAGCAGTTATCCCCAGCGGCCCTCTGGAAACACCATATATTTT
TRBJ1-1 | . | TRBV18 | . | CASSPHPGLNTEAFF | TGTGCCAGCTCACCGCATCCAGGGTTGAACACTGAAGCTTTCTTT
TRBJ2-7 | . | TRBV7-8 | . | CASSTRDRMVLSEQYF | TGTGCCAGCAGCACGCGGGACCGAATGGTCCTTTCCGAGCAGTACTTC
TRBJ1-5 | . | TRBV19 | . | CASSIHAGEGQPQHF | TGTGCCAGTAGTATCCACGCGGGGGAAGGTCAGCCCCAGCATTTT
TRBJ1-4 | . | TRBV6-5 | few | CASSSGWEKLFF | TGTGCCAGCAGTTCCGGATGGGAAAAACTGTTTTTT
TRBJ2-5 | TRBD2 | TRBV7-2 | few | CASSSRTAGVETQYF | TGTGCCAGCAGCTCCCGGACAGCGGGAGTGGAGACCCAGTACTTC
TRBJ2-1 | . | TRBV24-1 | . | CATSRRGSMDNEQFF | TGTGCCACCAGTAGGCGAGGGTCAATGGACAATGAGCAGTTCTTC
TRBJ2-7 | TRBD1 | TRBV10-3 | many | CAISADRGHEQYF | TGTGCCATCAGTGCAGACAGGGGGCACGAGCAGTACTTC
TRBJ2-7 | TRBD1 | TRBV10-3 | . | CAIRDRGYDEQYF | TGTGCCATCAGGGACAGGGGTTACGACGAGCAGTACTTC
TRBJ2-2 | . | TRBV6-2/TRBV6-3 | . | CASSYPGRNTGELFF | TGTGCCAGCAGTTACCCAGGACGGAACACCGGGGAGCTGTTTTTT
TRBJ2-3 | . | TRBV2 | few | CASRRLDDTQYF | TGTGCCAGCAGGAGACTGGACGATACGCAGTATTTT
TRBJ2-7 | . | TRBV3-1 | . | CASSQNRPYEQYF | TGTGCCAGCAGCCAAAACAGACCCTACGAGCAGTACTTC